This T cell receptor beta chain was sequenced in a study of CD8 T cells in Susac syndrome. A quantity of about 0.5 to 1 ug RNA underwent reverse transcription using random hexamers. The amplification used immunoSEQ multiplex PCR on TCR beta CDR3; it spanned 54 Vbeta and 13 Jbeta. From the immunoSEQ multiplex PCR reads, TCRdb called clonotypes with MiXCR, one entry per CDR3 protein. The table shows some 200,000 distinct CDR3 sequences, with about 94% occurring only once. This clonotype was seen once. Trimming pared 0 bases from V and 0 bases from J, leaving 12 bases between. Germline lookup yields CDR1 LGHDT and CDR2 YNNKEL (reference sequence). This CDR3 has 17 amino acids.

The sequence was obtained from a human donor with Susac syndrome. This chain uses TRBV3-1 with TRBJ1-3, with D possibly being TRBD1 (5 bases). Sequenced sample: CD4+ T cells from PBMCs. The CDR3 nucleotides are TGTGCCAGCAGCCAAGAGGGGCAGGGACGCTCTGGAAACACCATATATTTT. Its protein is CASSQEGQGRSGNTIYF.